Shown below are 8 T cell receptor beta chains from a single sample sequenced in a study of T-cell reconstitution after alpha-beta-depleted transplantation in children. The library targeted TCRbeta and was prepared with unique molecular identifiers. MiXCR, applied by TCRdb to the PCR reads, yields one record per CDR3 protein. The data contain about a million distinct CDR3 sequences, 25% to 35% of them seen just once; the ten biggest clones take up approximately 30%. This material consisted of PBMCs, mostly from graft donor cells, taken 360 days after TCRalphabeta/CD19-depleted stem cell transplant. These receptors all come from a boy under three years old who had a stem cell transplant for SCID, so the T cells may come from the graft donor.

The chain uses TRBV7-2 and TRBJ2-5; perhaps D is TRBD1 or TRBD2 (5 bases each). Trimming left V 3 bases short and J 1 base short, with 12 bases between. CDR3 length: 15 amino acids. Germline CDR1 and CDR2: SGHTA and FQGNSA. CDR3 sequence reads: CASSLWGKTQETQYF. Here the CDR3 DNA reads TGTGCCAGCAGCTTGTGGGGGAAAACCCAAGAGACCCAGTACTTC.

This clonotype showed up just once. V usage is TRBV4-2 and J usage is TRBJ2-5; the match to TRBD2 covers 12 bases. With V trimmed by 2 bases and J by 6 bases, 7 bases remained unmatched. CDR3 size: 16 residues. Germline V CDR1 and CDR2: LGHNA, YNFKEQ. As DNA, the CDR3 is TGTGCCAGCAGCCAACGGCGGCTAGCGGGGGGGCAGACCCAGTACTTC. This translates into CASSQRRLAGGQTQYF.

V and J are TRBV5-1 and TRBJ2-1; D might be TRBD1 (5 bases). CDR3 length: 14 amino acids. Germline lookup yields CDR1 SGHRS and CDR2 YFSETQ. The V end lost 0 bases, the J end lost 6 bases, and 10 bases lay between the germline ends. The CDR3 DNA sequence: TGCGCCAGCAGCTTGGGACAGAGTGTCAATGAGCAGTTCTTC. It specifies CASSLGQSVNEQFF.

This chain connects TRBV15 to TRBJ2-1; D not certain. Germline lookup yields CDR1 LNHNV and CDR2 YYDKDF (reference sequence). Trimming shortened V by 0 bases and J by 7 bases, and 7 bases separated the two germline ends. The CDR3 length is 13 residues. This CDR3 reads CATSRDLQNEQFF. The CDR3 coding sequence is TGTGCCACCAGCAGAGATCTCCAAAATGAGCAGTTCTTC.

The rearrangement links TRBV2 to TRBJ2-7; D gene ambiguous. Trimming pared 6 bases from V and 2 bases from J, leaving 8 bases between. This CDR3 spans 12 amino acids. From germline, CDR1 is SNHLY and CDR2 FYNNEI. For the CDR3, the DNA is TGTGCCAGCAGCAAACTTCCCTACGAGCAGTACTTC. It translates to CASSKLPYEQYF.

This clonotype has more than one count but fewer than ten. The chain employs TRBV5-1 and TRBJ2-3; 12 bases fit TRBD2. Germline V gene sequence: CDR1 SGHRS, CDR2 YFSETQ. The CDR3 has 17 residues. V lost 0 bases to trimming and J lost 6 bases; unmatched junction nucleotides: 8. The CDR3: CASSLAMTSGGADTQYF. The CDR3 nucleotides are TGCGCCAGCAGCTTGGCGATGACTAGCGGGGGTGCGGATACGCAGTATTTT.

The chain couples TRBV7-2 to TRBJ1-2; possibly TRBD1 for D (6 bases). The V and J ends lost 4 bases and 4 bases respectively, with 13 bases between them. CDR1 and CDR2 (germline): SGHTA, FQGNSA. The length of the CDR3 is 14 residues. The CDR3 sequence is CASSYYRTAYGYTF. The DNA of the CDR3 is TGTGCCAGCAGCTACTACCGGACAGCCTATGGCTACACCTTC.

V and J are TRBV28 and TRBJ2-7, with D possibly being TRBD2 (6 bases). Trimming pared 6 bases from V and 1 base from J, leaving 16 bases between. The germline CDR1 and CDR2 sequences are MDHEN and SYDVKM. The CDR3 sequence is 15 residues long. The CDR3 reads CASSALVGGSYEQYF. The CDR3 DNA follows: TGTGCCAGCAGCGCCTTGGTGGGGGGTTCCTACGAGCAGTACTTC.